Below, 3 T cell receptor beta chains from the same sample are listed, as sequenced in a study of cytomegalovirus exposure and HLA in healthy donors. This PCR relied on a set of 60 Vbeta primers and 13 Jbeta primers. Libraries were prepared by immunoSEQ multiplex PCR; TCRdb keeps only in-frame clonotypes and omits some of them. The table lists about 170,000 clones, around 72% of them singletons, with over 6% in the top ten. What was sequenced was PBMCs. The receptors shown here come from a man aged 35 to 55 in good health and CMV-seropositive.

This chain joins TRBV4-2 and TRBJ1-1, with 8 bases identical to TRBD1. The CDR3 is 15 residues long. CDR1 is LGHNA, CDR2 YNFKEQ, per germline. The J segment lost 8 bases and the V segment lost 0 bases, leaving 8 bases of the junction unmatched. CDR3 loop: CASSQDRQGNNEAFF. The DNA for the CDR3 is TGTGCCAGCAGCCAAGACAGACAGGGGAATAACGAAGCTTTCTTT.

The V and J genes are TRBV15 and TRBJ1-6, with 9 nucleotides matching TRBD1. Per the germline V gene, CDR1 is LNHNV and CDR2 is YYDKDF (reference sequence). CDR3 size: 16 residues. J gave up 8 bases and V 5 bases, and 10 bases lay outside the gene matches. CDR3 in amino acids: CATSGDRGSWDSPLHF. The CDR3 bases are TGTGCCACCAGCGGTGACAGGGGGTCATGGGATTCACCCCTCCACTTT.

The chain links TRBV5-1 to TRBJ1-6; tentative D call: TRBD1 (6 bases). Per the germline V gene, CDR1 is SGHRS and CDR2 is YFSETQ. Trimming took 0 bases from V and 6 from J, leaving 13 bases between them. This CDR3 is built from 16 residues. CDR3 region: CASSLATGLRNSPLHF. CDR3 bases: TGCGCCAGCAGCTTGGCCACAGGGTTGCGTAATTCACCCCTCCACTTT.